This T cell receptor beta chain originates from a study of blood T cell repertoires in COVID-19. Across the study: The origin of the acute and convalescent COVID-19 samples was the United States, Italy and Spain. PBMCs, B-cell-depleted T cells, or T cells provided the cDNA or gDNA that made up the material.

The CDR3 length is 15 residues. Germline loops: CDR1 MNHEY, CDR2 SVGEGT. Trimming pared 6 bases from V and 7 bases from J, leaving 21 bases between. Those enrolled, adults aged roughly 18 to 100 years, came from roughly 22 US areas. Cohort allocation depended upon clinical history that participants reported. Profiled with immunoSEQ multiplex PCR; TCRdb holds only in-frame clones, not every one. Here the sample spans about 160,000 clones, about four fifths being singletons. This chain uses TRBV6-2 or TRBV6-3 with TRBJ1-2; D is uncertain. Sequencing was done on a sample of PBMCs or T cells enriched from blood (not recorded which). The TCR originated in a woman aged 60-70 years who had recovered from COVID-19. This CDR3 is CASSASGVGMGGYTF. The CDR3 coding sequence is TGTGCCAGCAGCGCCTCCGGGGTTGGCATGGGTGGCTACACCTTC.